This T cell receptor (beta chain) was profiled in a study of cytomegalovirus exposure and HLA in healthy donors (dated by TCRdb to the late 2010s). Regarding the complete study: A later analysis indicated that the 90 to 150 validation repertoires were generated on the platform also employed for the approximately 670 repertoires of the first cohort. The study was designed to test whether signatures of past pathogen exposure could be identified by cataloging public T cell receptors. Besides the first cohort of 550 to 750 subjects, a separate validation cohort made up of about 120 different subjects was used. To predict cytomegalovirus infection status, the study brought together high-throughput TCR immunosequencing, statistical association of individual TCRs with disease status, and machine learning.

This clone was seen just once. There is no known antigen for this receptor. The record has no base qualities; no much larger clone is one base away. On the study overall, not on this receptor specifically: In a later analysis, TCRs clustered in the first cohort were found to also tend to co-occur in the approximately 120 validation repertoires, with about 94% of cluster scores above 0. In vitro tests confirmed that a few of the cytomegalovirus-associated TCR beta chains recognize cytomegalovirus antigens. It was suggested by the authors that the approach could potentially be generalized to other disease states and immunological phenotypes. The study gave a list of about 170 TCR beta chains associated with cytomegalovirus. Most TCR sequences were observed very rarely across donors, whereas some public TCRs were present in many individuals. Cytomegalovirus status was reported to be diagnosed by the classifier with high specificity and sensitivity in both the original and validation cohorts. The validation cohort had no HLA typing available for a later analysis, so co-occurrence within that cohort was assessed over all 120 or so repertoires.

Library method: the immunoSEQ multiplex PCR assay. Concerning the study's data processing: To diagnose cytomegalovirus status from the catalog of TCR beta chain sequences, a statistical classification framework was built. TCRdb's version of the immuneACCESS table is confined to in-frame rearrangements and falls short of the full clone set. An unresolved V gene accounts for under half of the shortfall where checked; the remainder is of unknown origin. V and J calls and clone size are those listed in that table; D and trimming were worked out from the DNA. For this sample the table gives 250,000 to 300,000 clones, of which 90% were detected only once. The top ten hold more than 0.35% of the sample. V sheds 4 bases and J sheds 6 bases, leaving 16 bases between their ends. The CDR3 goes from the cysteine to the phenylalanine over 15 residues. Solely the CDR3 DNA is kept, with 45 bases framed from the first base. The germline V gene (reference sequence) gives CDR1 as SEHNR and CDR2 as FQNEAQ.

The donors belonged to the validation cohort of about 120 subjects, which was separate from the roughly 670-subject first cohort. This clonotype was obtained from a woman aged 18-29 years in good health and CMV-seronegative. In this chain, TRBV7-9 is recombined with TRBJ2-4; the D gene is not confidently resolved. Sequenced sample: PBMCs. The DNA sequence follows: TGTGCCAGCAGCTCACGGCGGAAAGATGTAAACATTCAGTACTTC. This translates into CASSSRRKDVNIQYF.